Shown below are 25 T cell receptor beta chains from a single sample sequenced in a study of OX40 agonist ivuxolimab in advanced cancers. Using immunoSEQ multiplex PCR, the repertoire was profiled, and TCRdb retains in-frame clones only, with some absent. The repertoire holds around 68,000 clones, with roughly 90% as singletons. The specimen comprised CD4+ or CD8+ T cells sorted from blood, sampled in a trial of the OX40 agonist ivuxolimab. The receptors derive from an adult with an advanced solid tumor such as melanoma, head and neck, liver or kidney cancer.

V usage is TRBV5-3 and J usage is TRBJ2-5; D call uncertain. TRBV5-3 is an ORF, and what it does is uncertain. The CDR3 spans 15 residues. V dropped 3 bases and J dropped 1 base, with 13 bases sitting between them. The CDR3 nucleotides read TGTGCCAGAAGCTCCCTTGAGGTAGGCCAAGAGACCCAGTACTTC. Protein: CARSSLEVGQETQYF.

The CDR3 spells CASSRDTGEGGYTF. The CDR3 region has the DNA TGTGCCAGCAGCCGCGATACAGGGGAGGGTGGCTACACCTTC. The chain recombines TRBV6-6 with TRBJ1-2; 7 positions agree with TRBD1. Germline-derived CDR1 and CDR2 are MNHNY and SVGAGI (reference sequence). This CDR3 has 14 residues. Trimming took 6 bases from V and 7 from J; bases not matched to a gene: 11.

The gene calls are TRBV11-2 and TRBJ2-2, with 10 bases that match TRBD2. With 2 bases clipped from V and 6 bases from J, the junction kept 6 bases outside the gene matches. CDR3 length: 16 residues. Looked up from germline, CDR1 is SGHAT and CDR2 is FQNNGV. DNA for the CDR3: TGTGCCAGCAGCTTATCGCTAGCGGGAGTGTCCGGGGAGCTGTTTTTT. The encoded protein is CASSLSLAGVSGELFF.

The V gene is TRBV29-1, the J gene TRBJ2-1; 11 bases agree with TRBD1. This CDR3 contains 15 residues. Germline V gives CDR1 SQVTM, CDR2 ANQGSEA. The CDR3 nucleotides are TGCAGTTCCAAACTGCGGGACAGGGGGAACAATGAGCAGTTCTTC. Encoded protein: CSSKLRDRGNNEQFF.

The chain recombines TRBV4-1 with TRBJ2-7, with TRBD1 matching 8 bases. Per germline, CDR1 MGHRA and CDR2 YSYEKL. CDR3 length equals 16 residues. V dropped 1 base and J dropped 4; count of bases not matched to a gene: 9. Written as DNA, the CDR3 is TGCGCCAGCAGCCAAGTCTCCGGGACAGGTCTGTACGAGCAGTACTTC. This gives the protein CASSQVSGTGLYEQYF.

The J gene is TRBJ2-5, the V gene TRBV19, with TRBD2 matching over 8 bases. CDR3 length: 18 residues. The junction had 11 bases not matched to a gene; V was cut back by 2 bases and J by 0 bases. The germline V gene encodes CDR1 LNHDA and CDR2 SQIVND (reference sequence). The CDR3 loop reads CASSITLGSGAHQETQYF. CDR3 bases: TGTGCCAGTAGTATAACACTGGGTAGCGGGGCCCACCAAGAGACCCAGTACTTC.

The chain employs TRBV7-8 and TRBJ2-3, with 9 bases aligning to TRBD2. J gave up 1 base and V 5 bases, and 4 bases lay outside the gene matches. Germline CDR1 SGHVS, CDR2 FQNEAQ. CDR3 length: 15 residues. DNA of the CDR3: TGTGCCAGCAGCACCAAGCGGGGGGGCACAGATACGCAGTATTTT. Its protein product is CASSTKRGGTDTQYF.

The chain couples TRBV11-2 to TRBJ1-2, with 7 bases aligning to TRBD1. The V segment lost 6 bases and the J segment 0 bases; nucleotides outside the gene matches: 7. CDR1 and CDR2 (germline): SGHAT, FQNNGV. CDR3 length: 15 residues. The DNA of the CDR3 is TGTGCCAGCAGTTTCCTGGACAGGCCTAACTATGGCTACACCTTC. It is translated as CASSFLDRPNYGYTF.

The chain carries TRBV7-8 and TRBJ1-2; unclear D gene. Per germline, CDR1 SGHVS and CDR2 FQNEAQ. CDR3 length: 15 amino acids. Trimming took off 0 bases at V and 6 bases at J, with 14 bases between the two ends. This CDR3 is CASSLALGSYDGYTF. CDR3 in DNA: TGTGCCAGCAGCTTAGCCCTCGGGAGCTACGATGGCTACACCTTC. The full variable domain, in which reference TRBV7-8 and TRBJ1-2 provide the parts outside the CDR3, is GAGVSQSPRYKVAKRGQDVALRCDPISGHVSLFWYQQALGQGPEFLTYFQNEAQLDKSGLPSDRFFAERPEGSVSTLKIQRTQQEDSAVYLCASSLALGSYDGYTFGSGTRLTVV.

This clone was counted between two and nine times. The V gene is TRBV6-1, the J gene TRBJ2-2; D remains unclear. The V gene lost 4 bases and the J gene lost 4 bases, with 7 bases spanning the gap. The CDR3 runs 13 residues. Germline CDR1 MNHNS, CDR2 SASEGT. DNA of the CDR3: TGTGCCAGCAGTGCGCAGTCCACCGGGGAGCTGTTTTTT. Translating it yields CASSAQSTGELFF.

The chain joins TRBV6-4 to TRBJ2-1; the D gene could be TRBD1 or TRBD2 (5 bases each). Germline CDR1 and CDR2: MRHNA and SNTAGT. The CDR3 is 13 amino acids. Trimming took off 4 bases at V and 5 bases at J, with 9 bases between the two ends. The CDR3 protein is CASSAGTHNEQFF. In DNA form, the CDR3 reads TGTGCCAGCAGTGCTGGGACCCACAATGAGCAGTTCTTC.

The rearrangement links TRBV2 to TRBJ2-7; possibly TRBD2 for D (5 bases). Trimming stripped 11 bases from V and 0 bases from J, with 14 bases between. CDR3 size: 13 residues. The germline V gene encodes CDR1 SNHLY and CDR2 FYNNEI. The CDR3 DNA reads as TGTGCCGGCAAGAGGACTGCCTCCTACGAGCAGTACTTC. Residues: CAGKRTASYEQYF.

This chain joins TRBV5-1 and TRBJ1-1; the match to TRBD1 covers 8 bases. Per germline, CDR1 SGHRS and CDR2 YFSETQ. This CDR3 is built from 13 residues. The ends lost 3 bases at V and 8 bases at J; junction bases unmatched: 6. This chain's CDR3 is CASSSGTGQEAFF. CDR3 coding DNA: TGCGCCAGCAGCTCCGGGACAGGACAAGAAGCTTTCTTT.

This rearrangement joins TRBV2 to TRBJ2-3; TRBD2 is a possible D gene (6 bases). V lost 5 bases and J 3 bases, leaving 21 bases between the germline ends. Germline assignment: CDR1 SNHLY and CDR2 FYNNEI. The CDR3 totals 17 residues. The CDR3 reads CASSPSPFGGDTDTQYF. The CDR3 DNA reads TGTGCCAGCAGTCCCTCCCCCTTTGGCGGGGATACAGATACGCAGTATTTT.

The chain joins TRBV2 to TRBJ2-4, with TRBD2 matching over 9 bases. The CDR3 sequence is 15 residues long. The J segment lost 7 bases and the V segment lost 10 bases, leaving 14 bases of the junction unmatched. From germline, CDR1 is SNHLY and CDR2 FYNNEI. As DNA, the CDR3 is TGTGCCACCGAGTATAGCGGGAGCGGAGGGAACATTCAGTACTTC. Translation gives CATEYSGSGGNIQYF.

Notes on this clone: One end of the junction does not line up with germline, which may come from a read error. V usage is TRBV7-9 and J usage is TRBJ2-1, with D possibly matching TRBD2 (5 bases). Germline lookup yields CDR1 SEHNR and CDR2 FQNEAQ (reference sequence). CDR3 length equals 16 residues. CDR3 bases: TGTGTCAGCAGCTTAGCGCTCAATGCCCCCTACAATGAGCAGTTCTTC. Translated, it gives CVSSLALNAPYNEQFF.

The rearrangement links TRBV5-6 to TRBJ2-7; 11 bases are a match to TRBD1. The germline V gene has CDR1 SGHDT and CDR2 YYEEEE. CDR3 length: 16 residues. Trimming took 0 bases from V and 3 from J; bases not matched to a gene: 5. The CDR3 bases are TGTGCCAGCAGCTTGGTGGTCGGGACAGGGGGCTACGAGCAGTACTTC. Its protein is CASSLVVGTGGYEQYF.

The chain has TRBV11-2 and TRBJ1-1; 7 bases align to TRBD1. The V and J ends lost 5 bases and 5 bases, in that order; junction bases with no gene match: 5. Germline values: CDR1 SGHAT, CDR2 FQNNGV. The CDR3 runs to 13 residues. The CDR3 region is CASSPGGWTEAFF. CDR3 in DNA: TGTGCCAGCAGCCCAGGGGGATGGACTGAAGCTTTCTTT.

This chain uses TRBV19 with TRBJ1-5, with unresolved D. The CDR3 is made up of 15 amino acids. The germline V and J ends were trimmed by 7 bases and 0 bases, with 13 bases remaining between them. From germline, CDR1 is LNHDA and CDR2 SQIVND (reference sequence). As DNA, the CDR3 is TGTGCCAGTAATTCGCGCAGTTATAGCAATCAGCCCCAGCATTTT. Amino acid sequence: CASNSRSYSNQPQHF.

This clone has just one count. This chain connects TRBV1 to TRBJ2-7; the table's TRBD2 call for D was not verified on the DNA. TRBV1 is labeled a pseudogene. CDR3 size: 15 residues. The CDR3 nucleotides are TGCACCAGCAGCCAAGTGACGCGGGGCTCCTACGAGCAGTACTTC. Amino acid sequence: CTSSQVTRGSYEQYF.

This chain connects TRBV10-2 to TRBJ2-1, with D hard to call. V was clipped by 5 bases and J by 7 bases, with 9 bases between them. The CDR3 consists of 12 residues. Germline V gene sequence: CDR1 WSHSY, CDR2 SAAADI. The CDR3 bases are TGCGCCAGCAGTCGGTTGCGGAATGAGCAGTTCTTC. This gives the protein CASSRLRNEQFF.

J is TRBJ2-3 and V is TRBV5-4, with TRBD2 matching 8 bases. V shed 4 bases and J 15 bases; nucleotides not matched to a gene: 16. CDR1 is SGHNT and CDR2 is YYREEE in the germline V gene (reference sequence). The CDR3 spans 14 residues. The CDR3 DNA reads TGTGCCAGCAGCCATGAAGGTAGCGGGACCCGGAAATATTTT. Protein: CASSHEGSGTRKYF.

The gene calls are TRBV7-9 and TRBJ2-1, with 9 bases aligning to TRBD2. The CDR3 contains 17 residues. The trim removed 8 bases at V and 2 bases at J, leaving 13 bases unmatched. Germline-derived CDR1 and CDR2 are SEHNR and FQNEAQ (reference sequence). The CDR3 loop reads CASGVSGRYDPYNEQFF. The DNA for the CDR3 is TGTGCCAGCGGGGTTAGCGGGAGATATGACCCCTACAATGAGCAGTTCTTC.

Here the CDR3 reads CASSGRGPHNEQFF. CDR3 DNA: TGTGCCAGCAGTGGGAGGGGACCGCACAATGAGCAGTTCTTC. This chain connects TRBV6-1 to TRBJ2-1; tentatively, D is TRBD2 (6 bases). Trimming removed 4 bases from V and 5 bases from J, with 12 bases in between. The CDR3 consists of 14 residues. CDR1 MNHNS and CDR2 SASEGT come from the germline V gene.

V and J are TRBV19 and TRBJ2-3; D unresolved. CDR3 length: 13 amino acids. Germline values: CDR1 LNHDA, CDR2 SQIVND (reference sequence). The ends were cut back, 6 bases at V and 0 bases at J, with 7 bases in the middle. The CDR3 coding sequence is TGTGCCAGTAGGGGGTTTAGCACAGATACGCAGTATTTT. Protein sequence: CASRGFSTDTQYF.